These 13 T cell receptor beta chains share one sample of origin, sequenced in a study of regulatory T cells in long-lasting Graves disease. The time point denotes: persistent/refractory GD, antithyroid drugs over 5 years with positive TRAb. PBMC-extracted RNA yielded the TCR library. Relying on iRepertoire HTBI primers and Arm-PCR of CDR3 regions, the team built TCR beta libraries. TCRdb re-analysed the multiplex PCR reads in MiXCR, keeping a single row per CDR3 protein. The sample consists of hundreds of thousands of distinct CDR3 sequences, less than 25% of them appearing once. The starting material was peripheral blood mononuclear cells (PBMCs), obtained when the disease was refractory, from a patient treated with antithyroid drugs. These receptors were obtained from a female donor with Graves disease.

This clonotype showed up many times. One end of the junction is discordant with germline, which a read error may explain. The chain is built from TRBV11-2 and TRBJ2-7, with D possibly being TRBD1 (5 bases). This CDR3 spans 11 amino acids. The V gene's germline CDR1 is SGHAT and CDR2 FQNNGV. The CDR3 loop reads CASSLGVEQYF. For the CDR3, the DNA is TGTGCCAGCAGTTTAGGGGTCGAGCAGTACTTC.

Many counts were recorded for this clonotype. This chain joins TRBV5-1 and TRBJ1-2; D uncertain. Trimming removed 0 bases from V and 0 bases from J, with 6 bases in between. The germline V gene has CDR1 SGHRS and CDR2 YFSETQ. The CDR3 is 14 amino acids. CDR3 DNA: TGCGCCAGCAGCTTGGACAGAGCTAACTATGGCTACACCTTC. Translating it yields CASSLDRANYGYTF. Complete variable domain (other parts from reference TRBV5-1 and TRBJ1-2): KAGVTQTPRYLIKTRGQQVTLSCSPISGHRSVSWYQQTPGQGLQFLFEYFSETQRNKGNFPGRFSGRQFSNSRSEMNVSTLELGDSALYLCASSLDRANYGYTFGSGTRLTVV.

There are many counts of this clonotype. The chain links TRBV20-1 to TRBJ2-5; D unclear. Trimming pared 3 bases from V and 2 bases from J, leaving 10 bases between. The CDR3 has 13 residues. Germline CDR1 reads DFQATT; CDR2 reads SNEGSKA (reference sequence). In nucleotides, the CDR3 is TGCAGTGCTAGGAGGCAGGCACAAGAGACCCAGTACTTC. This gives the protein CSARRQAQETQYF.

The V call is TRBV20-1, the J call TRBJ1-6; possibly TRBD1 for D (5 bases). CDR3 length equals 13 residues. Germline V gene lookup returns CDR1 DFQATT and CDR2 SNEGSKA (reference sequence). Trimming shortened V by 6 bases and J by 5 bases, and 11 bases separated the two germline ends. CDR3 bases: TGCAGTGCCAAGACAGCTAATAATTCACCCCTCCACTTT. It is translated as CSAKTANNSPLHF.

This chain connects TRBV28 to TRBJ2-1; 8 bases are shared with TRBD2. Trimming cost V 3 bases and J 3 bases; bases outside gene matches: 7. Germline values: CDR1 MDHEN, CDR2 SYDVKM. CDR3 size: 16 residues. The DNA for the CDR3 is TGTGCCAGCAGTTTTAGGGGACTAGACTTCTACAATGAGCAGTTCTTC. Translated: CASSFRGLDFYNEQFF.

This clonotype has only a few counts. The genes are TRBV7-9 and TRBJ1-6; D unresolved. Trimming left V 0 bases short and J 9 bases short, with 27 bases between. The length of the CDR3 is 20 residues. Germline loops: CDR1 SEHNR, CDR2 FQNEAQ (reference sequence). CDR3 residues: CASSLARFTPPTRNLSPLHF. The CDR3 DNA reads as TGTGCCAGCAGCTTAGCGCGTTTTACACCTCCCACACGGAACCTTTCACCCCTCCACTTT.

The chain combines TRBV29-1 with TRBJ1-2, with 8 positions matching TRBD1. The junction had 9 bases not matched to a gene; V was cut back by 8 bases and J by 4 bases. Germline lookup yields CDR1 SQVTM and CDR2 ANQGSEA. This CDR3 region has 13 residues. This CDR3 reads CSTGQGSGYGYTF. In nucleotides, the CDR3 is TGCAGCACCGGACAGGGATCGGGCTATGGCTACACCTTC.

This sequence joins TRBV7-9 and TRBJ2-3; a possible D gene is TRBD2 (5 bases). The CDR3 runs 15 residues. The V end was cut by 5 bases, the J end by 1 base, with 13 bases between. Germline lookup yields CDR1 SEHNR and CDR2 FQNEAQ (reference sequence). The CDR3 coding sequence is TGTGCCAGCAGCACCTCTGAGAGGGGCACAGATACGCAGTATTTT. Amino acids: CASSTSERGTDTQYF.

This clonotype was detected only once. A much larger clonotype is one base distant, so this may be a read error. CDR3 loop: CASSLVRGTTPGEQYF. As DNA, the CDR3 is TGTGCCAGCAGCTTAGTACGAGGGACCACCCCGGGCGAGCAGTACTTC. J is TRBJ2-7 and V is TRBV11-1; D may correspond to TRBD1 or TRBD2 (5 bases each). Trimming took off 1 base at V and 6 bases at J, with 19 bases between the two ends. This CDR3 is 16 amino acids long. The V gene's germline CDR1 is SGHAT and CDR2 FQDESV (reference sequence).

This clonotype was counted at least ten times. The chain is built from TRBV2 and TRBJ1-6; TRBD1 agrees at 7 bases. With 9 bases clipped from V and 10 bases from J, the junction kept 9 bases outside the gene matches. CDR3 size: 13 residues. Germline assignment: CDR1 SNHLY and CDR2 FYNNEI. The CDR3 reads CASNRDRGSPLHF. The CDR3 region has the DNA TGTGCCAGTAACCGGGACAGAGGATCACCCCTCCACTTT.

The CDR3 nucleotides read TGTGCCTGGCACCAAGGACTAGCGGGAGACACCGGGGAGCTGTTTTTT. Encoded protein: CAWHQGLAGDTGELFF. The V and J genes are TRBV30 and TRBJ2-2, with TRBD2 matching 13 bases. V lost 5 bases, J lost 3 bases, and 6 bases stayed unmatched. Germline values: CDR1 GTSNPN, CDR2 SVGIG (reference sequence). The CDR3 has 16 residues.

This clonotype was found many times. The chain uses TRBV28 and TRBJ2-7; 12 bases align to TRBD1. V lost 11 bases and J lost 3; bases outside the gene matches: 5. The germline V gene encodes CDR1 MDHEN and CDR2 SYDVKM. The CDR3 loop spans 13 amino acids. Here the CDR3 reads CAYGDRGLYEQYF. The CDR3 region has the DNA TGTGCCTACGGGGACAGGGGGCTCTACGAGCAGTACTTC.

This clonotype was counted ten times or more. This chain connects TRBV27 to TRBJ1-5; TRBD1 matches 7 bases. Germline CDR1 and CDR2: MNHEY and SMNVEV (reference sequence). V gave up 2 bases and J gave up 3 bases; unmatched junction bases: 4. This CDR3 comprises 15 residues. This chain's CDR3 is CASSLGRGHNQPQHF. CDR3 nucleotide sequence: TGTGCCAGCAGTTTAGGGAGGGGGCACAATCAGCCCCAGCATTTT.